This T cell receptor beta chain was identified in a study of tumor-infiltrating lymphocytes in primary liver carcinoma. At the level of the study: The five patients, who were men and women, ranged in age from 30 to 69 years. Sample counts of productive TCRbeta reads spanned roughly 3.5 to 8 million; these counts were similar across tissue types.

From 400 to 500 ng total RNA, TCR beta cDNA was generated with a primer in the constant region. Libraries covering TCR beta were generated through three nested multiplex PCR rounds (using a slightly modified ARM-PCR). Two initial PCR rounds of around 9 cycles each paired TRBV1-TRBV30 forward primers with a C-beta reverse primer. TCRdb reprocessed the multiplex PCR reads with MiXCR, giving one entry per CDR3 protein. There are 300,000 to 400,000 distinct CDR3 sequences in the sample; around three fifths occur only once, and roughly 9% lies in the top ten. A remark on this clonotype: Its antigen is undetermined. The germline gene is not matched at one end of the junction; a read error may be the cause.

The study extracted blood RNA from unsorted whole blood and also extracted germline DNA. Study observations and caveats: Tumor region pairs showed greater overlap than either tumor-adjacent or tumor-blood pairs did.

The germline V gene encodes CDR1 SGHTS and CDR2 YDEGEE. This CDR3 contains 13 residues. This sequence joins TRBV5-8 and TRBJ1-2, with unresolved D. This TCR was recovered from a man aged 35 to 55 with primary liver carcinoma and hepatitis B virus infection. The sample taken for sequencing was peripheral blood. The DNA of the CDR3 is TGTGCCAGCAGCTTGTGGGCCGCCTATGGCTACATCTTC. It codes for CASSLWAAYGYIF. The full variable domain, its missing parts supplied by reference TRBV5-8 and TRBJ1-2, is EAGVTQSPTHLIKTRGQQATLRCSPISGHTSVYWYQQALGLGLQFLLWYDEGEERNRGNFPPRFSGRQFPNYSSELNVNALELEDSALYLCASSLWAAYGYIFGSGTRLTVV.